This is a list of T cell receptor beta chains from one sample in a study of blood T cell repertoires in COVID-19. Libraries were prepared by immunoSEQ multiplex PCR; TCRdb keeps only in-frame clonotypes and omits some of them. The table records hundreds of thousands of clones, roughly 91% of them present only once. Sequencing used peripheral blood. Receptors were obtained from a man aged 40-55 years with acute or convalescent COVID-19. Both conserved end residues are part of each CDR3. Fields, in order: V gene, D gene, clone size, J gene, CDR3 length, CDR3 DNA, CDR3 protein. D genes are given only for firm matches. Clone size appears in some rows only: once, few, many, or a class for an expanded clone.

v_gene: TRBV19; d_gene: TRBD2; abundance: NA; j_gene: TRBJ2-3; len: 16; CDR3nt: TGTGCCAGTAGTCCGCATCGGGGCGGGGGAACAGATACGCAGTATTTT; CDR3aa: CASSPHRGGGTDTQYF
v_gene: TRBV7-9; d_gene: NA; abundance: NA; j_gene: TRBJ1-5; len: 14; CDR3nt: TGTGCCAGCAGCGGGGCTACTAGCAATCAGCCCCAGCATTTT; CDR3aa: CASSGATSNQPQHF
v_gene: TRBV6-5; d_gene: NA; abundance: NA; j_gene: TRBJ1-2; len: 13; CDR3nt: TGTGCCAGCAGCCAGGAGGGGTACTATGGCTACACCTTC; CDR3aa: CASSQEGYYGYTF
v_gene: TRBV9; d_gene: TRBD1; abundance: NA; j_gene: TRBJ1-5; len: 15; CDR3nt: TGTGCCAGCAGCCCAGGGGGACATAGCAATCAGCCCCAGCATTTT; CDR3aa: CASSPGGHSNQPQHF
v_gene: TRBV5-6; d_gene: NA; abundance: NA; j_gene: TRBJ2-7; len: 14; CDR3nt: TGTGCCAGCAGCCACAGGGACGAGGTCGGCGAGCAGTACTTC; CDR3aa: CASSHRDEVGEQYF
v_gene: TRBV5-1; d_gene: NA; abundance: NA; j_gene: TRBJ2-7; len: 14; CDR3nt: TGCGCCAGCAGCCTGACAGGCCTGGTATACGAGCAGTACTTC; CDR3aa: CASSLTGLVYEQYF
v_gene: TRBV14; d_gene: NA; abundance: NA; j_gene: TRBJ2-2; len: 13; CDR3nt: TGTGCCAGCAGCTGGACTTCTCACGGGGAGCTGTTTTTT; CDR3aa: CASSWTSHGELFF
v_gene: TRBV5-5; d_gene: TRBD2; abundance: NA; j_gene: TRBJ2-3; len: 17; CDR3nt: TGTGCCAGCAGCTTCAAGCTCACTAGCGGGGTGGGGGATACGCAGTATTTT; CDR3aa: CASSFKLTSGVGDTQYF
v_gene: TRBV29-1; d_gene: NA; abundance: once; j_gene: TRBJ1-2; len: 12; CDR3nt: TGCAGCGTTGAGGTCAGGGGTTATGGCTACACCTTC; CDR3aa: CSVEVRGYGYTF
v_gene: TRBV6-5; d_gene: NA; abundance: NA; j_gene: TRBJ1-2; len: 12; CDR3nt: TGTGCCAGCACGCTTGTAGACTATGGCTACACCTTC; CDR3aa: CASTLVDYGYTF
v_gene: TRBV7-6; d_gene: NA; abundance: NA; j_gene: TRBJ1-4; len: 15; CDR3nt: TGTGCCAGCAGCTTAGCGCTGTCCGCTGGCGAAAAACTGTTTTTT; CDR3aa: CASSLALSAGEKLFF
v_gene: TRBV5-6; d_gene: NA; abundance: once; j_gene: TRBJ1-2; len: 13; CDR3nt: TGTGCCAGCAGCTTGGACCCGGGGTATGGCTACACCTTC; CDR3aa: CASSLDPGYGYTF
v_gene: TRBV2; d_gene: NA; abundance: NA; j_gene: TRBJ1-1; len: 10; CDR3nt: TGTGCCAGCAGTGCAGGAGAAGCTTTCTTT; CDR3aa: CASSAGEAFF
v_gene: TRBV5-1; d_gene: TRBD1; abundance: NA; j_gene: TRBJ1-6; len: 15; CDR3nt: TGCGCCAGCAGCCGCTCCGGACAGGGAGATTCACCCCTCCACTTT; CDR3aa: CASSRSGQGDSPLHF
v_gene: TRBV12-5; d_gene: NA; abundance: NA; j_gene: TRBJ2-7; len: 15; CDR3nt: TGTGCTAGTGGTTTGGTACAGGGATACTCCTACGAGCAGTACTTC; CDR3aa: CASGLVQGYSYEQYF
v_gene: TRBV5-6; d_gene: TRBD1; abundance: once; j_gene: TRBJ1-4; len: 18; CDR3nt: TGTGCCAGCAGCCGTACCCGAGACAGGGGGCGAACTAATGAAAAACTGTTTTTT; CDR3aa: CASSRTRDRGRTNEKLFF
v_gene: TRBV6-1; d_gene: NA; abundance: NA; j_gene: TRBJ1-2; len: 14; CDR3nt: TGTGCCAGCAGTGATATCGCCGCGGGCTATGGCTACACCTTC; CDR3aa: CASSDIAAGYGYTF
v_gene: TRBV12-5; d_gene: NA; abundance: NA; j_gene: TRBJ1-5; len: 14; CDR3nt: TGTGCTAGTGGTTTGGTACCCTATAATCAGCCCCAGCATTTT; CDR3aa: CASGLVPYNQPQHF
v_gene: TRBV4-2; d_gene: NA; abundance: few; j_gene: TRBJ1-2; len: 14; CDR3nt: TGTGCCAGCAGCCAAGATCGGAGGGTTGGCGGCTACACCTTC; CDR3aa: CASSQDRRVGGYTF
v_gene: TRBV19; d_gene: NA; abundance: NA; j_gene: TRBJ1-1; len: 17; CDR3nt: TGTGCCAGTAGCCTCTCGGGGGGGCGCAGGTTCGACACTGAAGCTTTCTTT; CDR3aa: CASSLSGGRRFDTEAFF
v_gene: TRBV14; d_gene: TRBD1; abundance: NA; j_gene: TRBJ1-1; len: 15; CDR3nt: TGTGCCAGCAGCCGAATGGGACAGGGGAACACTGAAGCTTTCTTT; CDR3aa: CASSRMGQGNTEAFF
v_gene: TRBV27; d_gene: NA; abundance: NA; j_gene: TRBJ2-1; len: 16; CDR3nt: TGTGCCAGCAGTATACGGGCAGGGATCGGCTACAATGAGCAGTTCTTC; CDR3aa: CASSIRAGIGYNEQFF
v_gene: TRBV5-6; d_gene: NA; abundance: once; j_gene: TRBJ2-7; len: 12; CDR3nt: TGTGCCAGCAGCTTACAGCCCTACGAGCAGTACTTC; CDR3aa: CASSLQPYEQYF
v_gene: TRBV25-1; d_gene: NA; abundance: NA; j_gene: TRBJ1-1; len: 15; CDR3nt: TGTGCCAGCAGTGAATTGAAAGGGGTGAACACTGAAGCTTTCTTT; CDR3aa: CASSELKGVNTEAFF
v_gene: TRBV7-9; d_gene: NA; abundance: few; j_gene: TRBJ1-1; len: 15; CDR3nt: TGTGCCAGCAGCTTAAATGAGGGGGTGTGGACTGAAGCTTTCTTT; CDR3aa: CASSLNEGVWTEAFF
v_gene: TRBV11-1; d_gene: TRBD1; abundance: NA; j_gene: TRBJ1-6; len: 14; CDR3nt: TGTGCCAGCAGCCTTACCGACAGGGATTCACCCCTCCACTTT; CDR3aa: CASSLTDRDSPLHF
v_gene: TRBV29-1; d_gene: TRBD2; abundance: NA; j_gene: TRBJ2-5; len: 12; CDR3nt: TGCAGCGTCCTACTAGCGGGGGACCCACTAGACTTC; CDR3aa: CSVLLAGDPLDF
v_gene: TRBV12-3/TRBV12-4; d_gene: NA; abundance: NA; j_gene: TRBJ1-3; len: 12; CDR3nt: TGTGCCAGCAGACCACAGGGAAACACCATATATTTT; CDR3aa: CASRPQGNTIYF
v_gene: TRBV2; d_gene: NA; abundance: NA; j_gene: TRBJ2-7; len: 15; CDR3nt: TGTGCCAGCAAGACTGCAGACAGATCCTCCTACGAGCAGTACTTC; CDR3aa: CASKTADRSSYEQYF
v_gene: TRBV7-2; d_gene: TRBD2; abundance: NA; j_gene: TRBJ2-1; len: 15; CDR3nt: TGTGCCAGCAGCGAGCGGGGGGTCCTCCCCAATGAGCAGTTCTTC; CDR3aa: CASSERGVLPNEQFF
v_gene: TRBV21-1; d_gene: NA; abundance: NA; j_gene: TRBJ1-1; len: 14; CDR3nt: TGTGCCAGTCTACGGAGGGGAGGAGAGACTGAAGCTTTCTTT; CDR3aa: CASLRRGGETEAFF
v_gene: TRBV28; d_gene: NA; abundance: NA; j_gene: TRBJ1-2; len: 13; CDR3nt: TGTGCCAGCAGTTCATCGTTCGCTAGGGGCTACACCTTC; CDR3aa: CASSSSFARGYTF
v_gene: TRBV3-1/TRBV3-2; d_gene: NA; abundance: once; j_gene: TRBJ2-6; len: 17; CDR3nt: TGTGCCAGCAGCCAAGACCCCGGGTGGTCTGGGGCCAACGTCCTGACTTTC; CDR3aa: CASSQDPGWSGANVLTF
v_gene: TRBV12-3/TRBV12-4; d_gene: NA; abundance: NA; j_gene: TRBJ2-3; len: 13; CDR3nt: TGTGCCAGCAGTTTAGCGGCCAGGGATACGCAGTATTTT; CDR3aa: CASSLAARDTQYF
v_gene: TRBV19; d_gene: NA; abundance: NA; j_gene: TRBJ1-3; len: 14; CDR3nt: TGTGCCAGTACGATGACAATAACTGGGAACACCATATATTTT; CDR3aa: CASTMTITGNTIYF
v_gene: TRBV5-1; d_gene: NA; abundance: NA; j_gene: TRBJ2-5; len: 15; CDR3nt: TGCGCCAGCAGCTCCGAGGGGGGGCTCGGCGAGACCCAGTACTTC; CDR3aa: CASSSEGGLGETQYF
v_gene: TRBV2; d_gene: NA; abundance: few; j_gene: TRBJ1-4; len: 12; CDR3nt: TGTGCCATAACAGGGATAAATGAAAAACTGTTTTTT; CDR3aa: CAITGINEKLFF
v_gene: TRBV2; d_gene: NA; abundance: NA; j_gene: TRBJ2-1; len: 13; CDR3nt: TGTGCCAGCAGGAGAGGGCGGTGGGATGAGCAGTTCTTC; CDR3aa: CASRRGRWDEQFF
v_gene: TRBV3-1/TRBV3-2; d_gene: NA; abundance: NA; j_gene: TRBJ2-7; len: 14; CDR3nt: TGTGCCAGCAGCAAGGGGCAGGGGAGCTACGAGCAGTACTTC; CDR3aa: CASSKGQGSYEQYF
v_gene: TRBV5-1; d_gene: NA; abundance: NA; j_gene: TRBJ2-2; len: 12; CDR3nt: TGCGCCAGCAGCCCGGGGTCCCGGGAGCTGTTTTTT; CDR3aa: CASSPGSRELFF
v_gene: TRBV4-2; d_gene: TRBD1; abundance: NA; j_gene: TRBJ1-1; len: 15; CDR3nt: TGTGCCAGCAGCCAGAGAGACAGGGGGAACACTGAAGCTTTCTTT; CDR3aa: CASSQRDRGNTEAFF
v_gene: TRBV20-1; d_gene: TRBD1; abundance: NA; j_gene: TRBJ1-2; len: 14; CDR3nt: TGCAGTGCTAGTCCCGAGGACAGGGTTGATGGCTACACCTTC; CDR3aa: CSASPEDRVDGYTF
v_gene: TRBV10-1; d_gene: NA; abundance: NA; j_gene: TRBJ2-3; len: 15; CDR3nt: TGCGCCAGCAGTGAGGGGCCGGGGTTCCCAGATACGCAGTATTTT; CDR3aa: CASSEGPGFPDTQYF
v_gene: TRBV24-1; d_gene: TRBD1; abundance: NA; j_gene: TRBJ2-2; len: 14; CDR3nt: TGTGCCACCAGTGAAGCAGGGGGCACCGGGGAGCTGTTTTTT; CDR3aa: CATSEAGGTGELFF
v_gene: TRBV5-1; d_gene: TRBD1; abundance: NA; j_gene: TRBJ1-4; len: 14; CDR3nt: TGCGCCAGCAGCTTGGAGGCACAGGGGGAAAAACTGTTTTTT; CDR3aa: CASSLEAQGEKLFF
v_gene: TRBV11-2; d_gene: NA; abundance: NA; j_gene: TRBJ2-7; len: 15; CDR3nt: TGTGCCAGCAGCCCGGGGCTGGGACAAGCCTACGAGCAGTACTTC; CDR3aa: CASSPGLGQAYEQYF
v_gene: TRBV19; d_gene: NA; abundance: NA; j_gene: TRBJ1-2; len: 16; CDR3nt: TGTGCCAGTAGTTCAGGGCTCCCAACCCCTAACTATGGCTACACCTTC; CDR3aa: CASSSGLPTPNYGYTF
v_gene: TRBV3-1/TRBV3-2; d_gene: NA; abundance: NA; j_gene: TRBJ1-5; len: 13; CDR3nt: TGTGCCAGCAGCCAGGAGGGTAATCAGCCCCAGCATTTT; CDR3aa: CASSQEGNQPQHF
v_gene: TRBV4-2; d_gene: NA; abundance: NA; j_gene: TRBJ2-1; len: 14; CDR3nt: TGTGCCAGCACCCTCGGCAGGGCTGCAAATGAGCAGTTCTTC; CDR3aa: CASTLGRAANEQFF
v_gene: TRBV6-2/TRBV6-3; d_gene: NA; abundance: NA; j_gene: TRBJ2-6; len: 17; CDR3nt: TGTGCCAGCAGTCTACCGATGGAAGGAGCTGGGGCCAACGTCCTGACTTTC; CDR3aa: CASSLPMEGAGANVLTF
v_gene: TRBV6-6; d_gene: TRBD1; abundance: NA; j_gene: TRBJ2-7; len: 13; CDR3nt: TGTGCCAGCAGTTTAAACAGGGGCTACGAGCAGTACTTC; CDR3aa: CASSLNRGYEQYF